These 14 T cell receptor beta chains were all obtained from the same sample, sequenced in a study of T-cell reconstitution after alpha-beta-depleted transplantation in children listed by TCRdb under 2016. The library was generated by PCR. The sequencer listed for this sample is Illumina HiSeq 2500. TCR libraries were prepared with molecular barcoding, using unique molecular identifiers to normalize TCRbeta repertoire quantification. The public sequencing data were trimmed at Q25 with fastp and processed into clonotypes with MiXCR by TCRdb, which kept only in-frame beta chains. Identical CDR3 protein sequences are pooled into one entry, listed with their most common genes and DNA. For this sample the table gives tens of thousands of distinct CDR3 sequences, of which about 9% were detected only once. 27% of the sample lies in the top ten. The sample's time point, from its label and the paper: day 60 (about 2 months) after transplantation. The sample's treatment or condition label, in plain terms: allogeneic hematopoietic cell transplantation with graft depleted of TCRalphabeta T cells and CD19 B cells.

The sequencing here drew on PBMCs, mostly from graft donor cells, taken 60 days after TCRalphabeta/CD19-depleted stem cell transplant. Receptors originate from a male patient between 2 and 10 years old who had a stem cell transplant for chronic granulomatous disease, so the T cells may come from the graft donor.

This clonotype turned up a few times. V usage is TRBV20-1 and J usage is TRBJ2-2; D unclear. The CDR3 length is 14 residues. CDR1 is DFQATT and CDR2 is SNEGSKA in the germline V gene (reference sequence). Trimming removed 0 bases at V and 3 bases at J, with 8 bases between. The CDR3 here is CSARDRQHTGELFF. In nucleotides, the CDR3 is TGCAGTGCTAGAGATCGGCAGCACACCGGGGAGCTGTTTTTT.

Ten or more counts support this clonotype. The chain links TRBV28 to TRBJ2-3; 13 nucleotides line up with TRBD2. After removal of 6 bases from V and 2 bases from J, the junction contained 5 bases not matched to a gene. CDR1 is MDHEN, CDR2 SYDVKM, per germline. The CDR3 is 16 residues long. The CDR3 reads CASRFTSGRVTDTQYF. CDR3 DNA: TGTGCCAGCAGATTCACTAGCGGGAGGGTCACAGATACGCAGTATTTT.

This clonotype was seen many times. The chain links TRBV11-2 to TRBJ1-1; D gene unclear. The length of the CDR3 is 13 residues. The V end lost 5 bases, the J end lost 8 bases, and 15 bases lay between the germline ends. Germline V gene data show CDR1 as SGHAT and CDR2 as FQNNGV. CDR3 residues: CASSQPLQSEAFF. In DNA, the CDR3 is TGTGCCAGCAGCCAACCTCTCCAGTCGGAAGCTTTCTTT.

This clonotype was counted many times. The DNA of the CDR3 is TGTGCCAGCAGCCCCGGGACAGGGGGCCATCGCGAGCAGTACTTC. This encodes CASSPGTGGHREQYF. The rearrangement links TRBV12-3 or TRBV12-4 to TRBJ2-7; 12 nucleotides match TRBD1. The V and J ends lost 6 bases and 6 bases, in that order; junction bases with no gene match: 9. There are 15 residues in the CDR3.

This clonotype came up many times. The chain has TRBV30 and TRBJ2-1; D remains unclear. Per germline, CDR1 GTSNPN and CDR2 SVGIG (reference sequence). V was cut by 1 base and J by 2 bases, with 12 bases left in between. The CDR3 covers 15 residues. CDR3 coding DNA: TGTGCCTGGAGTGGGGTGGCCAAGACCTACAATGAGCAGTTCTTC. Its translation is CAWSGVAKTYNEQFF. The complete variable domain, with remaining parts taken from reference TRBV30 and TRBJ2-1, reads SQTIHQWPATLVQPVGSPLSLECTVEGTSNPNLYWYRQAAGRGLQLLFYSVGIGQISSEVPQNLSASRPQDRQFILSSKKLLLSDSGFYLCAWSGVAKTYNEQFFGPGTRLTVL.

This clonotype was found many times. V gene TRBV10-1 combines with J gene TRBJ2-3; 7 bases align to TRBD2. Germline V CDR1 and CDR2: WNHNN, SYGVQD (reference sequence). The CDR3 has 16 residues. V shed 10 bases, J shed 6 bases, and the junction held 19 bases outside the gene matches. CDR3 bases: TGCGCCACCTCGACCCCGGCGGGAGCGAAGGGCGATACGCAGTATTTT. Translating gives CATSTPAGAKGDTQYF.

This clonotype appeared many times. The V call is TRBV9, the J call TRBJ1-2; D is unresolved. Trimming removed 3 bases from V and 4 bases from J, with 13 bases in between. The CDR3 contains 14 residues. Germline-derived CDR1 and CDR2 are SGDLS and YYNGEE. The CDR3 here is CASSARATVYGYTF. The CDR3 DNA reads TGTGCCAGCAGCGCCAGAGCAACGGTCTATGGCTACACCTTC.

This clonotype showed up many times. This chain joins TRBV20-1 and TRBJ2-5, with 8 bases aligning to TRBD2. Germline loops: CDR1 DFQATT, CDR2 SNEGSKA (reference sequence). The CDR3 is 12 residues long. Unmatched junction bases numbered 0, after V lost 2 bases and J lost 4 bases. For the CDR3, the DNA is TGCAGTGCTAGACTAGCGGGAGAGACCCAGTACTTC. Translated: CSARLAGETQYF.

This clonotype has at least ten counts. The germline gene is not matched at one end of the junction; a read error may be the cause. The chain recombines TRBV5-1 with TRBJ1-1; TRBD1 agrees at 7 bases. The CDR3 loop spans 14 amino acids. Germline CDR1 SGHRS, CDR2 YFSETQ. CDR3 bases: TGCGCCAGCAGCCCGGGGGACAGAAACACCGAAGCTTTCTTT. Translated, it gives CASSPGDRNTEAFF.

This clonotype was found many times. This chain connects TRBV5-1 to TRBJ2-7, with 11 bases fitting TRBD2. Germline trimming cut 2 bases from V and 4 bases from J; bases unmatched to any gene: 2. The germline V gene encodes CDR1 SGHRS and CDR2 YFSETQ. The CDR3 loop spans 14 amino acids. The CDR3 bases are TGCGCCAGCAGCTTCACTAGCGGGAGTTACGAGCAGTACTTC. This codes for CASSFTSGSYEQYF.

The sample holds a few counts of this clonotype. This sequence joins TRBV30 and TRBJ2-3, with D hard to call. This CDR3 contains 11 residues. V lost 3 bases and J lost 7, with 8 bases in between. CDR1 GTSNPN and CDR2 SVGIG come from the germline V gene (reference sequence). For the CDR3, the DNA is TGTGCCTGGAGCTTCGGAAATACGCAGTATTTT. This encodes CAWSFGNTQYF.

This clonotype occurred many times. The chain carries TRBV10-3 and TRBJ2-7; maybe TRBD1 (5 bases). CDR3 length equals 12 residues. The V gene's germline CDR1 is ENHRY and CDR2 SYGVKD. Trimming left V 10 bases short and J 2 bases short, with 12 bases between. The CDR3 DNA follows: TGTGCCACCTCAGACAGCCCCTACGAGCAGTACTTC. It encodes CATSDSPYEQYF.

This clonotype appeared many times. One end of the junction varies from germline; a read error may be responsible. The V call is TRBV10-3, the J call TRBJ2-3; 13 bases line up with TRBD2. The CDR3 covers 17 residues. CDR1 and CDR2 from the germline V gene are ENHRY and SYGVKD. The CDR3 loop reads CAISEFGTSGNSDTQYF. DNA of the CDR3: TGTGCCATCAGCGAGTTTGGGACTAGCGGGAATTCAGATACGCAGTATTTT.

This clonotype was found many times. The CDR3 reads CATGRINQPQHF. DNA for the CDR3: TGTGCCACCGGACGGATCAATCAGCCCCAGCATTTT. This rearrangement joins TRBV6-1 to TRBJ1-5, with D unresolved. V lost 10 bases and J lost 3, with 10 bases in between. Looked up from germline, CDR1 is MNHNS and CDR2 is SASEGT. This CDR3 is built from 12 residues.